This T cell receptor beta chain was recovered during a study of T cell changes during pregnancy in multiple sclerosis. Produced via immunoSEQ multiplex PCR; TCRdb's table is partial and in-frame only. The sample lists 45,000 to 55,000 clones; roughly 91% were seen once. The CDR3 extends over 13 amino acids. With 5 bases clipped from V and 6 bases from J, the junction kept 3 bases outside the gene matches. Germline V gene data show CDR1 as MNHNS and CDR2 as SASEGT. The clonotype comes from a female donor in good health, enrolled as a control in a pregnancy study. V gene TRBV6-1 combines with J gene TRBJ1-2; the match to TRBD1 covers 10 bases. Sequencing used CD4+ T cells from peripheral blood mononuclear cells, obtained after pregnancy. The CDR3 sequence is CASSLGQGDGYTF. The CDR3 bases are TGTGCCAGCAGTTTAGGACAGGGGGATGGCTACACCTTC.